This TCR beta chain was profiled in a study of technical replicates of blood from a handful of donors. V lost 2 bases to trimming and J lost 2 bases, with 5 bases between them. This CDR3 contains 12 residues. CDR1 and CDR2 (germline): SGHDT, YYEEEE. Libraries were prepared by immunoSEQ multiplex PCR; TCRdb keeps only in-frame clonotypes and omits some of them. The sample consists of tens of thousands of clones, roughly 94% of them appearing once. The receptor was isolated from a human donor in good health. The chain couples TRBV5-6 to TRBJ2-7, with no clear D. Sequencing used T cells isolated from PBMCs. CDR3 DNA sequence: TGTGCCAGCAGCTTACAGACCTACGAGCAGTACTTC. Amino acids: CASSLQTYEQYF. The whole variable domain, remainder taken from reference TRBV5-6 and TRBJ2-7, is DAGVTQSPTHLIKTRGQQVTLRCSPKSGHDTVSWYQQALGQGPQFIFQYYEEEERQRGNFPDRFSGHQFPNYSSELNVNALLLGDSALYLCASSLQTYEQYFGPGTRLTVT.